This entry concerns a single TCR beta chain. Its cognate antigen has yet to be identified. From each donor, a 2.5 ml peripheral blood sample was drawn into PAXgene tubes and stored at -80 degrees C. Without any T cell sorting, total RNA was extracted from whole blood using the PAXgene blood miRNA kit on an automated QIAcube. Peripheral blood from monozygotic twin pairs, either concordant or discordant for inflammatory bowel disease, underwent deep TCRalpha and TCRbeta repertoire profiling that used unique molecular barcoding. For every twin pair, smoking habits were documented, and each individual was categorised as a current, former or never smoker. Libraries were made using 5' RACE. The input for every TCR library was around 3.5 ug of total RNA. cDNA was synthesized with SMARTScribe reverse transcriptase in eight separate reactions per sample. During cDNA synthesis, template switching introduced unique molecular identifiers that contained a 6-nucleotide sample barcode. Two nested PCRs of about 15 and 9 cycles amplified the TCRalpha and TCRbeta cDNA, and bead purification followed each PCR. Before amplification, cDNA was treated with uracil DNA-glycosylase and purified using the QIAquick PCR purification kit. The second PCR added Illumina TruSeq-compatible adapters along with sample-specific barcodes. Library quality and concentration were checked on TapeStation and Qubit, and libraries were pooled at roughly 5 ng each. Pooled libraries were sequenced on an Illumina HiSeq2500 single-index Rapid Run with 2 x 100 bp reads and custom sequencing primers. Per the authors' processing: UMI-based consensus assembly with MiGEC version 1.2.6 was used to correct PCR and sequencing errors. MiXCR version 2.1.1 was used to carry out V(D)J alignment, clonotype assembly and CDR3 extraction. Normalisation of gene usage, clonotype sharing and MAIT/NKT TCR abundance was achieved by analysing the top 1000, 10 000 and 20 000 clonotypes per sample. After downsampling to 27 000 UMIs, diversity was calculated as the inverse Simpson index using the vegan R package. Paired Mann-Whitney U tests on discordant twin pairs were used, with Benjamini-Hochberg multiple-testing correction. TCRdb reprocessed the reads, so every CDR3 protein sequence counts as one entry and DNA is not shown. TCRdb's processing, not the authors', yielded these V and J calls. This sample's table lists 190,000 or so distinct CDR3 sequences. The ten largest clones take up around 1.5% of the sample.

The data stem from a study of monozygotic twins with inflammatory bowel disease (dated by TCRdb to about 2019). With regard to the full study: A total of about 28 monozygotic twin pairs were included in the full study, comprising nine German pairs (four IBD-concordant, five IBD-discordant) and 19 IBD-discordant Danish pairs. Disease-associated traits were sought mainly through comparisons between IBD patients and their genetically identical healthy co-twins within discordant pairs. Each individual had, on average, about 151 000 unique TCRalpha sequences and 181 000 unique TCRbeta sequences available for analysis. Results the study describes overall, beyond this receptor: Background noise and inter-individual variability may have been introduced into the repertoires by the differing immunosuppressive treatments among patients. A decrease in TCRbeta repertoire diversity, as measured by inverse Simpson index, was observed in IBD patients compared with their healthy co-twins. No single strong signal or clonotype linked to IBD turned up in the results, so the idea that one exists was not supported. Fewer clonotypes were shared with other individuals by IBD patients than by healthy twins, most markedly in patients showing signs of disease activity. No difference in repertoire similarity was observed between concordant and discordant twins, possibly owing to limited statistical power. The analysis was unable to tell apart different T cell subtypes.

The CDR3, from cysteine to phenylalanine, totals 11 residues. A DNA sequence was not provided. The germline V gene encodes CDR1 MNHEY and CDR2 SVGEGT. The receptor was derived from a human donor with ulcerative colitis or Crohn's disease, or a healthy co-twin of an affected twin (not recorded which). The sequence joins TRBV6-2 or TRBV6-3 to TRBJ2-1; no DNA is available, so the TRBD1 call from TCRdb remains unchecked. Sequences were obtained from blood. The encoded CDR3 is CASSARGEQFF.